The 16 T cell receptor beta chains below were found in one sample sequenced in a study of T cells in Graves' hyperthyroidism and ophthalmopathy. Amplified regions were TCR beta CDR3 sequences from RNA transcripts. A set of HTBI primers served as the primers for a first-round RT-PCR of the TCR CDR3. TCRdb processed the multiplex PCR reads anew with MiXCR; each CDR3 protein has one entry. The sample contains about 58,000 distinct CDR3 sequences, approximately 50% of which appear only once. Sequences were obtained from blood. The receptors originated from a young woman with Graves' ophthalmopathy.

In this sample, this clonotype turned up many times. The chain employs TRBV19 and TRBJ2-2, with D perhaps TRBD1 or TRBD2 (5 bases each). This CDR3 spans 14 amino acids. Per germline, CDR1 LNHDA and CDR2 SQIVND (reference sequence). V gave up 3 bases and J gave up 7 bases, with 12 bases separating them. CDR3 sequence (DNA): TGTGCCAGTAGTATGGGGGTTATGGTCGGGGAGCTGTTTTTT. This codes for CASSMGVMVGELFF.

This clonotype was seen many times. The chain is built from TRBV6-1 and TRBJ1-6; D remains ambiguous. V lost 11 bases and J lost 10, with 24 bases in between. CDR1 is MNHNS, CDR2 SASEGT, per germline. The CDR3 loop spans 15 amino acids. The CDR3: CAREAGLLIGSPLHF. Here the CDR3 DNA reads TGTGCCCGTGAGGCAGGATTATTAATTGGGTCACCCCTCCACTTT.

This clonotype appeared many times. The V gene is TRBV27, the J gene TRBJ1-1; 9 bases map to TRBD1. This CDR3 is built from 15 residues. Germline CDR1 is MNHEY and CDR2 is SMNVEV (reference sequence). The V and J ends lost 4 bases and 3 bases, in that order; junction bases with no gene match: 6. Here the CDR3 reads CASSSTGGAHTEAFF. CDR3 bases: TGTGCCAGCAGTTCTACAGGGGGCGCGCACACTGAAGCTTTCTTT.

DNA of the CDR3: TGTGCCAGCAGTCCCGACAGGGGAAAGGACCAAGAGACCCAGCATTTT. Translating it yields CASSPDRGKDQETQHF. The chain employs TRBV28 and TRBJ1-5, with 8 positions matching TRBD1. The CDR3 is 16 residues long. Germline V gene sequence: CDR1 MDHEN, CDR2 SYDVKM. With 5 bases clipped from V and 11 bases from J, the junction kept 17 bases outside the gene matches.

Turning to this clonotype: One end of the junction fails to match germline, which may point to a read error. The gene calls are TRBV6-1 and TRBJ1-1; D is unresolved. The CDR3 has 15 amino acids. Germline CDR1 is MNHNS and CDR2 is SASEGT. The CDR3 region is CASSEYGYGYTEAFF. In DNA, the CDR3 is TGTGCCAGCAGTGAATACGGCTATGGCTACACGGAAGCTTTCTTT.

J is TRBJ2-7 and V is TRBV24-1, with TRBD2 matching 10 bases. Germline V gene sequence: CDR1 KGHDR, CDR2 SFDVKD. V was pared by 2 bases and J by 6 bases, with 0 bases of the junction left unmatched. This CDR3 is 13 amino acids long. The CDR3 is CATSDSSGSEQYF. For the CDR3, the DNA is TGTGCCACCAGTGATTCTAGCGGGAGCGAGCAGTACTTC.

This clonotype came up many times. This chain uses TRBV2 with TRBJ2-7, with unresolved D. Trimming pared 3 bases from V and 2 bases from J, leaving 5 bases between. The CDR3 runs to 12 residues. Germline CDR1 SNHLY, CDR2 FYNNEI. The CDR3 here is CASSDSPYEQYF. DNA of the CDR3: TGTGCCAGCAGTGATAGTCCCTACGAGCAGTACTTC.

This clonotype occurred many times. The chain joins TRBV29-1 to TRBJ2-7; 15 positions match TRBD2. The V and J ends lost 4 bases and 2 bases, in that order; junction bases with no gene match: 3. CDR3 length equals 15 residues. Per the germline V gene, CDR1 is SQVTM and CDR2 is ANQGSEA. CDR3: CSVGTSGRAPYEQYF. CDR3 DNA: TGCAGCGTTGGGACTAGCGGGAGGGCCCCCTACGAGCAGTACTTC.

CDR3 in DNA: TGTGCCACCAGCAGCTTGTCGACAGGGGGTCCCTACGAGCAGTACTTC. Translated: CATSSLSTGGPYEQYF. The V and J genes are TRBV24-1 and TRBJ2-7, with 9 positions matching TRBD1. The V gene end was trimmed by 7 bases and the J gene end by 2 bases; junction bases not matched to a gene: 11. The CDR3 spans 16 residues. Germline CDR1 KGHDR, CDR2 SFDVKD.

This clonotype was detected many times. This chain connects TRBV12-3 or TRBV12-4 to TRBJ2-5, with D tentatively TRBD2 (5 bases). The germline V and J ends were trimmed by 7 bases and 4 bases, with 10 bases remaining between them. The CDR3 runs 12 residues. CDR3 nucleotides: TGTGCCAGCATGGGCCTAGCAGAGACCCAGTACTTC. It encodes CASMGLAETQYF.

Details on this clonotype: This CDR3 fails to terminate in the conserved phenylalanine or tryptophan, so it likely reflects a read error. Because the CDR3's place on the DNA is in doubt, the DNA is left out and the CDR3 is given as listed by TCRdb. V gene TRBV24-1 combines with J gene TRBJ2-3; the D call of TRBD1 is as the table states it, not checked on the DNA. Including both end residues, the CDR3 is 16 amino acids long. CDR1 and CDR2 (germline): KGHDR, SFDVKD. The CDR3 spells CATSDTDRLGHRYAVV.

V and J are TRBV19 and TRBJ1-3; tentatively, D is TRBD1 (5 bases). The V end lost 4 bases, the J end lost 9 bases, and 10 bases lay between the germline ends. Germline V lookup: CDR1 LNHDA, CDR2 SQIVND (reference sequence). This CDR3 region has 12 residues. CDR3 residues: CASSTRGGTIYF. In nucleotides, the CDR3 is TGTGCCAGTAGTACAAGGGGCGGCACCATATATTTT. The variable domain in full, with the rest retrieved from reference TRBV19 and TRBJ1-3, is DGGITQSPKYLFRKEGQNVTLSCEQNLNHDAMYWYRQDPGQGLRLIYYSQIVNDFQKGDIAEGYSVSREKKESFPLTVTSAQKNPTAFYLCASSTRGGTIYFGEGSWLTVV.

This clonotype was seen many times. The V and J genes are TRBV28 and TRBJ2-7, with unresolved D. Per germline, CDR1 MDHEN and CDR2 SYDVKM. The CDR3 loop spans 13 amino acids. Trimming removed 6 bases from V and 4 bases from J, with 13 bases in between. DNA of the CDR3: TGTGCCAGCAGGTCCGTTTCAGCATACGAGCAGTACTTC. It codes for CASRSVSAYEQYF.

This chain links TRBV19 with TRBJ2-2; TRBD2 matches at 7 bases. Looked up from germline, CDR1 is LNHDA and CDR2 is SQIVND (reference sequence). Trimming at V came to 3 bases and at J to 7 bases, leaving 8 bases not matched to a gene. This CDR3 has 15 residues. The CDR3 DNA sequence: TGTGCCAGTAGTATTCGGGAGGAGAGGAGCGGGGAGCTGTTTTTT. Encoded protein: CASSIREERSGELFF. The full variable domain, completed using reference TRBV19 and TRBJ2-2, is DGGITQSPKYLFRKEGQNVTLSCEQNLNHDAMYWYRQDPGQGLRLIYYSQIVNDFQKGDIAEGYSVSREKKESFPLTVTSAQKNPTAFYLCASSIREERSGELFFGEGSRLTVL.

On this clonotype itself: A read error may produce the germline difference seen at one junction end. CDR3 sequence: CASSSDRNKSPLHF. The CDR3 DNA is TGTGCCAGCAGCTCGGACAGGAATAAGTCACCCCTCCACTTT. J is TRBJ1-6 and V is TRBV5-6, with 7 bases identical to TRBD1. Per the germline V gene, CDR1 is SGHDT and CDR2 is YYEEEE. The CDR3 loop spans 14 amino acids.

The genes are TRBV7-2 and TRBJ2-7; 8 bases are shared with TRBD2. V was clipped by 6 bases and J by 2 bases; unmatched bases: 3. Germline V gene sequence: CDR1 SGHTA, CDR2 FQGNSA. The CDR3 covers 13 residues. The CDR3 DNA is TGTGCCAGCAGGTCGGGAGGGCCCTACGAGCAGTACTTC. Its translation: CASRSGGPYEQYF.